This record looks at one T cell receptor beta chain sequence and its context. The CDR3 loop spans 15 amino acids. The trim removed 4 bases at V and 3 bases at J, leaving 8 bases unmatched. Per the germline V gene, CDR1 is MGHRA and CDR2 is YSYEKL. FACS enriched CD8+ TEMRA cells, while bulk CD8+ and CD4+ were negatively isolated. This entry comes from a study of CD8 T cells in Susac syndrome. Random hexamers served to reverse transcribe roughly 0.45 to 1 ug RNA. TCRdb re-derived calls from the immunoSEQ multiplex PCR reads in MiXCR, one entry per CDR3 protein. The table includes under 200,000 distinct CDR3 sequences, 90% to 95% detected once.

This chain uses TRBV4-1 with TRBJ1-1; 7 bases map to TRBD1. This clonotype was obtained from a human donor with Susac syndrome. Sequencing used CD4+ T cells from PBMCs. The CDR3 region has the DNA TGCGCCAGCAGCCGACAGGGCCATGAGGACACTGAAGCTTTCTTT. Translating it yields CASSRQGHEDTEAFF.